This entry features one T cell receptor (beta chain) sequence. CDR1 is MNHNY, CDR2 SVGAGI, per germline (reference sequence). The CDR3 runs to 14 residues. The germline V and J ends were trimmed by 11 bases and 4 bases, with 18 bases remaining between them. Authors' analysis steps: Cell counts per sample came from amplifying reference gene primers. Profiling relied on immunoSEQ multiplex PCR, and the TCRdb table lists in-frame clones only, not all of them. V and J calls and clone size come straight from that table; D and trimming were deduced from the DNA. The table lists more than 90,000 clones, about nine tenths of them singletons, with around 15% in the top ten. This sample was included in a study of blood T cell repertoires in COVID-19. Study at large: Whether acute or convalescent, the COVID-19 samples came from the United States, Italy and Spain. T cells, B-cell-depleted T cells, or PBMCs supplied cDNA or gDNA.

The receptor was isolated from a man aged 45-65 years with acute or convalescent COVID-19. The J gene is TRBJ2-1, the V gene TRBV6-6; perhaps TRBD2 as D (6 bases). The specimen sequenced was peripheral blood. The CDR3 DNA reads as TGTGCCGCAGGGAGTAGCGGACTTTACAATGAGCAGTTCTTC. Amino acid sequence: CAAGSSGLYNEQFF.